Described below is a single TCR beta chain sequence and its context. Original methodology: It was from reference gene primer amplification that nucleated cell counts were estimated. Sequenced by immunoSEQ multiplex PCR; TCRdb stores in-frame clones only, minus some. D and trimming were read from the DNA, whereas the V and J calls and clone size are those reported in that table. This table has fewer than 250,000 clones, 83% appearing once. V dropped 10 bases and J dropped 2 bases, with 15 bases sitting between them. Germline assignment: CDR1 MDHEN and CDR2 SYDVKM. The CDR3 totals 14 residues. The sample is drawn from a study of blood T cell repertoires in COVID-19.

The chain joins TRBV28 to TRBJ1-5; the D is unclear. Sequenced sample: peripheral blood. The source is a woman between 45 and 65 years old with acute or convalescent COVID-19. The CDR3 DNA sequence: TGTGCCACCTTCCGCGCCATCCGCAATCAGCCCCAGCATTTT. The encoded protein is CATFRAIRNQPQHF.